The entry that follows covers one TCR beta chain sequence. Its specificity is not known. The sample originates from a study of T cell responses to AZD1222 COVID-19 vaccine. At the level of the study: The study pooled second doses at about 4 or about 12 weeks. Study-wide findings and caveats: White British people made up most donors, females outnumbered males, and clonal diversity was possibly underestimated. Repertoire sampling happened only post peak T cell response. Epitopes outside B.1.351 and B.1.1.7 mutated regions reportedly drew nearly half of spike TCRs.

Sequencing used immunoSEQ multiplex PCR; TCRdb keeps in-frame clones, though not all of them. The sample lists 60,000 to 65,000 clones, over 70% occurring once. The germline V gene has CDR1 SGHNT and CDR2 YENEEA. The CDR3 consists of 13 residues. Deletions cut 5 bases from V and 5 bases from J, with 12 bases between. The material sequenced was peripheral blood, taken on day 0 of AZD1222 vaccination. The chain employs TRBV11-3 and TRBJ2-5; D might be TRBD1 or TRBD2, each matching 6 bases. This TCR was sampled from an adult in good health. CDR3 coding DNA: TGTGCCAGCAGCAAGGGGGGAAGTGAGACCCAGTACTTC. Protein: CASSKGGSETQYF.